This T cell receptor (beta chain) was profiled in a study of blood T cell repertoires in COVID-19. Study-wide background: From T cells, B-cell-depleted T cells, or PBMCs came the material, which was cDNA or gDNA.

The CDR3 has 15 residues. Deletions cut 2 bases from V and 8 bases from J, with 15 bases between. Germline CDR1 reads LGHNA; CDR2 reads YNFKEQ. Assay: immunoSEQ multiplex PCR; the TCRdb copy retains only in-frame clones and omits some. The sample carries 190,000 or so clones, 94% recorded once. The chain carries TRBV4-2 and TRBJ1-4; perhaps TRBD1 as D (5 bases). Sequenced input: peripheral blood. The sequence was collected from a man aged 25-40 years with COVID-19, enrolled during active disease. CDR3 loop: CASSQNPNQGEKLFF. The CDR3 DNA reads TGTGCCAGCAGCCAAAACCCGAACCAGGGAGAAAAACTGTTTTTT.